This is a list of T cell receptor beta chains from one sample in a study of T cell changes during pregnancy in multiple sclerosis. The method was immunoSEQ multiplex PCR; TCRdb's version includes in-frame clones alone and lacks a portion of them. The sample shows some 59,000 clones, about 92% of them seen only once. Specimen: peripheral blood, collected in the third trimester of pregnancy. These TCRs come from a female donor in good health, enrolled as a control in a pregnancy study. The CDR3 runs from the conserved cysteine through the conserved F or W. Each record gives: D gene, clone size, V gene, J gene, CDR3 DNA, CDR3 protein. D genes are given only for firm matches. Expanded clones are given a class, and other clones once, few, many or no size at all.

TRBD2	NA	TRBV7-2	TRBJ2-2	TGTGCCAGCAGCTGGTATAGCGGGGGGGCGAGGACCGGGGAGCTGTTTTTT	CASSWYSGGARTGELFF
NA	NA	TRBV7-9	TRBJ1-1	TGTGCCAGCAGCCAGGGCTCGAACACTGAAGCTTTCTTT	CASSQGSNTEAFF
NA	NA	TRBV27	TRBJ1-1	TGTGCCAGCAGTTCCCTCGGGATAAACACTGAAGCTTTCTTT	CASSSLGINTEAFF
NA	NA	TRBV5-5	TRBJ1-1	TGTGCCAGCAGCTTCACGGACGACAGCGAAGCTTTCTTT	CASSFTDDSEAFF
NA	few	TRBV27	TRBJ1-1	TGTGCCAGCAGTTTATCGTCAGGGGTGAACACTGAAGCTTTCTTT	CASSLSSGVNTEAFF
NA	NA	TRBV30	TRBJ1-2	TGTGCCTGGACTCCCCTCCCAGGGGAAGGCTACACCTTC	CAWTPLPGEGYTF
TRBD2	NA	TRBV5-4	TRBJ2-3	TGTGCCAGCAGCACGGGGGGGACAGATACGCAGTATTTT	CASSTGGTDTQYF
NA	NA	TRBV28	TRBJ1-1	TGTGCCACCCAGGGGAACACTGAAGCTTTCTTT	CATQGNTEAFF
NA	NA	TRBV7-2	TRBJ2-1	TGTGCCAGCAGCTTTTTGGACAAAGTGCGAAATGAGCAGTTCTTC	CASSFLDKVRNEQFF
NA	NA	TRBV7-2	TRBJ1-2	TGTGCCAGCAGCTTAGCGCTTAACAGGGAAGGCGTCTATGGCTACACCTTC	CASSLALNREGVYGYTF
TRBD1	many	TRBV5-1	TRBJ2-3	TGCGCCAGCAGCTTGGGGGGGACAGGACAAATGGGCACAGATACGCAGTATTTT	CASSLGGTGQMGTDTQYF
TRBD1	NA	TRBV28	TRBJ2-2	TGTGCCAGCATTTTAACAGGGGGCTCCGGGGAGCTGTTTTTT	CASILTGGSGELFF
NA	NA	TRBV7-9	TRBJ2-5	TGTGCCAGCAGCCCTCCGGGATCCGTCCTTGTCCAGTACTTC	CASSPPGSVLVQYF
NA	NA	TRBV5-1	TRBJ2-7	TGCGCCAGCACCTCCGAGTGGGCCGGCTCCTACGAGCAGTACTTC	CASTSEWAGSYEQYF
TRBD1	once	TRBV19	TRBJ2-1	TGTGCCAGTAGACAGGGGTTAGGACCCTACAATGAGCAGTTCTTC	CASRQGLGPYNEQFF
NA	NA	TRBV28	TRBJ1-2	TGTGCCAGCAGTCCCCCCAGGGGCAGGGGTGAGGATGGCTACACCTTC	CASSPPRGRGEDGYTF
NA	few	TRBV4-1	TRBJ1-1	TGCGCCAGCAGCCCGACCAGGGGCCAGAACACTGAAGCTTTCTTT	CASSPTRGQNTEAFF
NA	NA	TRBV15	TRBJ1-2	TGTGCCACCAGCAGAGAAAGGCGGGGCTACACCTTC	CATSRERRGYTF
NA	NA	TRBV5-1	TRBJ1-3	TGCGCCAGCAGCTTGGACGGCTCTGGAAACACCATATATTTT	CASSLDGSGNTIYF
TRBD2	NA	TRBV5-1	TRBJ2-3	TGCGCCACCCAGTACTTAGCGGGAGGGACAACAGATACGCAGTATTTT	CATQYLAGGTTDTQYF
NA	NA	TRBV18	TRBJ2-7	TGTGCCAGCTCACCTTCCCCAGGGGCCTACGAGCAGTACTTC	CASSPSPGAYEQYF
TRBD1	NA	TRBV30	TRBJ1-3	TGTGCCTGGGGACAGGGCGTAAACACCATATATTTT	CAWGQGVNTIYF
TRBD1	once	TRBV11-2	TRBJ2-7	TGTGCCAGCAGCTCGTTCGGGACAGTCCTGGACGAGCAGTACTTC	CASSSFGTVLDEQYF
TRBD1	NA	TRBV6-5	TRBJ1-4	TGTGCCAGCAGTAGAGCCGGGACAGCTAATGAAAAACTGTTTTTT	CASSRAGTANEKLFF
NA	NA	TRBV7-2	TRBJ2-7	TGTGCCAGCAGCTTAGCGCAGGGGCGGGGGATAGGGACCTACGAGCAGTACTTC	CASSLAQGRGIGTYEQYF
TRBD2	NA	TRBV30	TRBJ2-7	TGTGCCTGGGACCGGGGGGGCGCTGACTACGAGCAGTACTTC	CAWDRGGADYEQYF
TRBD2	NA	TRBV7-2	TRBJ2-5	TGTGCCAGCAGCTTGCGGGAGGGGGGGACCCAGTACTTC	CASSLREGGTQYF
NA	NA	TRBV29-1	TRBJ1-1	TGCAGCGTTGGTGGGCTCGTTATGAACACTGAAGCTTTCTTT	CSVGGLVMNTEAFF
TRBD2	NA	TRBV27	TRBJ2-1	TGTGCCAGCAGATCGGGACTAGCGGGGCCCCGAGAGCAGTTCTTC	CASRSGLAGPREQFF
TRBD2	NA	TRBV6-1	TRBJ2-7	TGTGCCAGCAGTGCCCTCCGACTAGCGGGACCCTACGAGCAGTACTTC	CASSALRLAGPYEQYF
TRBD2	once	TRBV4-2	TRBJ2-7	TGTGCCAGCAGCCCCCGGGGGGGCTTCGCCTACGAGCAGTACTTC	CASSPRGGFAYEQYF
NA	once	TRBV30	TRBJ1-2	TGTGCCTGGAGTCCACCCTCCCGTTCCAGGTCAGCTAACTATGGCTACACCTTC	CAWSPPSRSRSANYGYTF
TRBD2	NA	TRBV5-6	TRBJ2-7	TGTGCCAGCAGCTTGGCGGGGGGAATGTCCTACGAGCAGTACTTC	CASSLAGGMSYEQYF
TRBD2	NA	TRBV2	TRBJ2-7	TGTGCCACCTTAGGTCCAGCGGGAGGCGAGCAGTACTTC	CATLGPAGGEQYF
TRBD1	NA	TRBV5-6	TRBJ2-1	TGTGCCAGCAGCTTAAATGGGGACAGGGTCGAGCAGTTCTTC	CASSLNGDRVEQFF
TRBD1	NA	TRBV5-4	TRBJ1-2	TGTGCCATCGGGACAGGGTACGGAAGGTTGGGCTACACCTTC	CAIGTGYGRLGYTF
NA	NA	TRBV10-2	TRBJ2-1	TGCGCCAGCAGTGAGTCGATAGGACAGATCTTTTACAATGAGCAGTTCTTC	CASSESIGQIFYNEQFF
NA	NA	TRBV5-8	TRBJ1-2	TGTGCCAGCAGCCTGGGACTCTCCTTTTCACCTAACTATGGCTACACCTTC	CASSLGLSFSPNYGYTF
NA	NA	TRBV19	TRBJ2-5	TGTGCCAGTAGTATATCAGGTCCCCAAGAGACCCAGTACTTC	CASSISGPQETQYF
NA	NA	TRBV7-2	TRBJ1-1	TGTGCCAGCAGCCACAGGATCGACACTGAAGCTTTCTTT	CASSHRIDTEAFF
TRBD1	NA	TRBV5-8	TRBJ1-5	TGTGCCAGCAGCGATACGGGACAGGGAAAATCACAGCCCCAGCATTTT	CASSDTGQGKSQPQHF
NA	few	TRBV7-2	TRBJ1-3	TGTGCCAGCAGCTTAGCGGCAGGAAGCTCTGGAAACACCATATATTTT	CASSLAAGSSGNTIYF
TRBD1	once	TRBV18	TRBJ1-1	TGTGCCAGCTCAGCAACGGGACAGGACACTGAAGCTTTCTTT	CASSATGQDTEAFF
NA	NA	TRBV30	TRBJ1-6	TGTGCCTGGACCGGACTCCGGGGTGCCTCCTATAATTCACCCCTCCACTTT	CAWTGLRGASYNSPLHF
NA	NA	TRBV4-2	TRBJ1-4	TGTGCCAGCAGCCCCCAGGTGGGTGAAAAACTGTTTTTT	CASSPQVGEKLFF